This T cell receptor (beta chain) was documented in a study of T cell changes during pregnancy in multiple sclerosis. Clones were read by immunoSEQ multiplex PCR, and TCRdb kept only the in-frame ones, dropping some. Of tens of thousands of clones detected, about nine tenths appear once; the ten largest clones hold 0.61%. The CDR3 spans 14 residues. Germline CDR1 reads SEHNR; CDR2 reads FQNEAQ (reference sequence). The V and J ends lost 5 bases and 1 base, in that order; junction bases with no gene match: 3. The material was CD4+ T cells from peripheral blood mononuclear cells, obtained after pregnancy. The chain employs TRBV7-9 and TRBJ2-5, with 8 positions matching TRBD2. This receptor was obtained from a female donor in good health, enrolled as a control in a pregnancy study. CDR3 sequence (DNA): TGTGCCAGCAGCCGCGGGGGGACCCAAGAGACCCAGTACTTC. It specifies CASSRGGTQETQYF.